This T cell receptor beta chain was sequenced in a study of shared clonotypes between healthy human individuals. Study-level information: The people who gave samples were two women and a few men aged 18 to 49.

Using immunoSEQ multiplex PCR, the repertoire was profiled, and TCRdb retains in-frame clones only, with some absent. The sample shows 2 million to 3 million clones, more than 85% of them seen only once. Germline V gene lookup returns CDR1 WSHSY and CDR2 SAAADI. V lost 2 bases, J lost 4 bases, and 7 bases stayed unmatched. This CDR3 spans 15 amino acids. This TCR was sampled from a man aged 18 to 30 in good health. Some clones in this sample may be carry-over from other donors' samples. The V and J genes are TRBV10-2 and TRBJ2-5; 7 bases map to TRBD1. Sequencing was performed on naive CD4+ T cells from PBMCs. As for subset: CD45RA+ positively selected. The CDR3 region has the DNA TGCGCCAGCAGTGAGAACAGGGGTTGGAGAGAGACCCAGTACTTC. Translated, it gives CASSENRGWRETQYF.